This T cell receptor (beta chain) was documented in a study of cytomegalovirus exposure and HLA in healthy donors. In the case of this clone: Its antigen is still unknown.

Germline loops: CDR1 MNHEY, CDR2 SVGAGI. The germline V and J ends were trimmed by 2 bases and 5 bases, with 6 bases remaining between them. CDR3 length equals 13 residues. General study results and limits: The authors listed approximately 150 TCR beta chains as cytomegalovirus-associated. In vitro experiments confirmed that three CMV-associated chains were specific for CMV antigens.

Libraries were prepared by immunoSEQ multiplex PCR; TCRdb keeps only in-frame clonotypes and omits some of them. The data show roughly 150,000 clones, approximately 96% seen once. The chain combines TRBV6-5 with TRBJ2-2; maybe TRBD2 (6 bases). Sequencing input: PBMCs. The receptor's source is a woman aged 18-35 years in good health and CMV-seronegative. CDR3: CASSYGRTGELFF. CDR3 coding DNA: TGTGCCAGCAGTTACGGGAGGACCGGGGAGCTGTTTTTT.